This TCR beta chain comes out of a study of T cells in Graves' hyperthyroidism and ophthalmopathy. This clonotype was observed a handful of times. Antigen: not known. The CDR3 is made up of 14 amino acids. Trimming cost V 7 bases and J 13 bases; bases outside gene matches: 17. Germline V gene data show CDR1 as MNHGY and CDR2 as SAAAGT. TCR beta CDR3 sequences were amplified from RNA transcripts. TCR CDR3 regions were first amplified by RT-PCR with HTBI primers. TCRdb independently ran MiXCR on the multiplex PCR reads; one entry per CDR3 protein. Of some 420,000 distinct CDR3 sequences listed, approximately 13% are singletons. General study findings and limits: Classification by a 13 V-J model distinguished ophthalmopathy from stable hyperthyroidism.

Patients showing uncontrolled infection, other autoimmune disease, pregnancy or lactation were ineligible. This chain connects TRBV6-8 to TRBJ2-5; 8 nucleotides align to TRBD2. The receptor comes from a woman between 18 and 29 years old with Graves' hyperthyroidism. The sequencing input was blood. CDR3 protein: CASTMGGLERLRYF. The DNA of the CDR3 is TGTGCCAGCACTATGGGGGGACTAGAGCGATTGAGGTACTTC.